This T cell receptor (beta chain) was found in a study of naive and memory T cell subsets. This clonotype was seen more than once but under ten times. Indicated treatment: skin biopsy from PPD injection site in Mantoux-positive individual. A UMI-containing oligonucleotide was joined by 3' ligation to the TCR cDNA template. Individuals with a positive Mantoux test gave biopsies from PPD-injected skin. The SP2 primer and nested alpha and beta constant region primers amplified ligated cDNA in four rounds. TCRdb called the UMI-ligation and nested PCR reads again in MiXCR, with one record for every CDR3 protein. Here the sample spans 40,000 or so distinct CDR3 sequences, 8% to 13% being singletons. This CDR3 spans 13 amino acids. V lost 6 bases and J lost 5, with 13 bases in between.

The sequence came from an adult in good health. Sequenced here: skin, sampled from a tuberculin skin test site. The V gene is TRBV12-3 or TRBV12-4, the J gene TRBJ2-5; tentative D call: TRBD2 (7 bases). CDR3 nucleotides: TGTGCCAGCAGAGGGGGGGCGGCGGAGACCCAGTACTTC. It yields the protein CASRGGAAETQYF.